This T cell receptor beta chain came from a study of blood T cell repertoires in COVID-19. In the original analysis: Counts of nucleated cells, estimated from reference gene primer amplification, were obtained. TCRdb's table, derived via immunoSEQ multiplex PCR, lists solely in-frame clones and lacks some. V and J calls and clone size are copied from that table; D and trimming were computed from the DNA. This table has some 200,000 clones, about four fifths appearing once. Germline V lookup: CDR1 SNHLY, CDR2 FYNNEI. This CDR3 has 15 amino acids. V was clipped by 7 bases and J by 10 bases; unmatched bases: 14. Seattle patients were enrolled during active infection and followed longitudinally.

The clonotype was recovered from a woman between 35 and 50 years old with COVID-19, enrolled during active disease. The V call is TRBV2, the J call TRBJ2-1; TRBD1 matches at 9 bases. Source material: peripheral blood. This CDR3 reads CASTYFRTGAREQFF. For the CDR3, the DNA is TGTGCCAGCACTTACTTTAGGACAGGGGCGAGGGAGCAGTTCTTC.